The 27 T cell receptor beta chains below come from one sample, sequenced in a study of OX40 agonist ivuxolimab in advanced cancers. The protocol was immunoSEQ multiplex PCR, while the TCRdb copy is restricted to in-frame clones and leaves out a portion. Of approximately 57,000 clones listed, 83% are singletons. Specimen: CD4+ or CD8+ T cells sorted from blood, collected in a trial of the OX40 agonist ivuxolimab. The receptor source for this set is an adult with an advanced solid tumor such as melanoma, head and neck, liver or kidney cancer.

The chain recombines TRBV18 with TRBJ1-1; D perhaps matches TRBD1 (6 bases). The V and J ends lost 3 bases and 4 bases respectively, with 15 bases between them. Germline V gene sequence: CDR1 KGHSH, CDR2 LQKENI. CDR3 length equals 15 residues. The CDR3 region is CASSPVGGQGTEAFF. In DNA form, the CDR3 reads TGTGCCAGCTCACCGGTCGGGGGGCAGGGCACTGAAGCTTTCTTT. Using reference TRBV18 and TRBJ1-1 for the parts outside the CDR3, the full variable domain is NAGVMQNPRHLVRRRGQEARLRCSPMKGHSHVYWYRQLPEEGLKFMVYLQKENIIDESGMPKERFSAEFPKEGPSILRIQQVVRGDSAAYFCASSPVGGQGTEAFFGQGTRLTVV.

Here the CDR3 reads CSVAATGGKIFETQYF. CDR3 nucleotide sequence: TGCAGCGTCGCCGCAACGGGGGGGAAAATTTTTGAGACCCAGTACTTC. The gene calls are TRBV29-1 and TRBJ2-5; 8 bases are a match to TRBD2. With V trimmed by 6 bases and J by 5 bases, 17 bases remained unmatched. CDR1 SQVTM and CDR2 ANQGSEA come from the germline V gene. The CDR3 consists of 16 residues.

J is TRBJ1-1 and V is TRBV2; 10 bases match TRBD1. The CDR3 totals 18 residues. Losses at the gene ends were 4 bases for V and 4 bases for J; bases not matched to a gene: 15. CDR1 and CDR2 (germline): SNHLY, FYNNEI. This chain's CDR3 is CASSGRFGTGDWGTEAFF. CDR3 coding DNA: TGTGCCAGCAGTGGTCGTTTCGGGACAGGGGATTGGGGCACTGAAGCTTTCTTT. Together with reference TRBV2 and TRBJ1-1, the CDR3 gives the full variable domain: EPEVTQTPSHQVTQMGQEVILRCVPISNHLYFYWYRQILGQKVEFLVSFYNNEISEKSEIFDDQFSVERPDGSNFTLKIRSTKLEDSAMYFCASSGRFGTGDWGTEAFFGQGTRLTVV.

The chain links TRBV5-6 to TRBJ1-2, with D possibly being TRBD1 (6 bases). The CDR3 is 14 amino acids. Germline CDR1 SGHDT, CDR2 YYEEEE. The germline V and J ends were trimmed by 4 bases and 1 base, with 11 bases remaining between them. The CDR3 DNA follows: TGTGCCAGCAGCCAGGGACATCTTAACTATGGCTACACCTTC. This sequence encodes CASSQGHLNYGYTF.

The gene calls are TRBV11-2 and TRBJ1-1; no clear D. The CDR3 is 14 amino acids. Germline CDR1 SGHAT, CDR2 FQNNGV. V lost 4 bases and J 4 bases, leaving 13 bases between the germline ends. CDR3 residues: CASSSRPESTEAFF. In DNA, the CDR3 is TGTGCCAGCAGCTCCCGACCGGAGAGCACTGAAGCTTTCTTT.

The genes are TRBV6-5 and TRBJ1-6, with D perhaps matching TRBD1 (5 bases). The CDR3 length is 13 residues. Germline lookup yields CDR1 MNHEY and CDR2 SVGAGI. V was clipped by 7 bases and J by 9 bases, with 13 bases between them. CDR3 DNA sequence: TGTGCCAGCAAACGGACCGGGGCTTCACCCCTCCACTTT. Its translation is CASKRTGASPLHF.

The V gene is TRBV5-1, the J gene TRBJ2-5; D uncertain. The germline CDR1 and CDR2 sequences are SGHRS and YFSETQ. The V gene lost 0 bases and the J gene lost 3 bases, with 6 bases spanning the gap. The CDR3 spans 13 residues. The CDR3 loop reads CASSLDAEETQYF. CDR3 DNA sequence: TGCGCCAGCAGCTTGGACGCCGAAGAGACCCAGTACTTC.

The chain recombines TRBV4-2 with TRBJ1-2; a weak D match, TRBD1 (5 bases). The germline V and J ends were trimmed by 0 bases and 2 bases, with 19 bases remaining between them. Germline V gene sequence: CDR1 LGHNA, CDR2 YNFKEQ. The CDR3 contains 18 residues. The CDR3 loop is CASSQDLNRGPSNYGYTF. In DNA form, the CDR3 reads TGTGCCAGCAGCCAAGATTTAAATCGGGGCCCCAGCAACTATGGCTACACCTTC.

Only a few counts were recorded for this clone. Here the CDR3 reads CASSLREANEKLFF. Written as DNA, the CDR3 is TGTGCCAGCAGCTTACGGGAAGCTAATGAAAAACTGTTTTTT. V gene TRBV5-5 combines with J gene TRBJ1-4; D not certain. The CDR3 covers 14 residues. V was shortened by 2 bases and J by 3 bases, with 8 bases between the two germline ends. From germline, CDR1 is SGHKS and CDR2 YYEKEE (reference sequence).

V usage is TRBV5-4 and J usage is TRBJ2-5; 8 nucleotides agree with TRBD1. The germline CDR1 and CDR2 sequences are SGHNT and YYREEE (reference sequence). The CDR3 extends over 16 amino acids. After removal of 5 bases from V and 1 base from J, the junction contained 10 bases not matched to a gene. The CDR3 is CASRMGQGAFQETQYF. In DNA, the CDR3 is TGTGCCAGCAGGATGGGGCAGGGGGCTTTCCAAGAGACCCAGTACTTC.

V is TRBV7-2 and J is TRBJ2-3; D unclear. Per the germline V gene, CDR1 is SGHTA and CDR2 is FQGNSA. The CDR3 is made up of 15 amino acids. Trimming took 3 bases from V and 2 from J, leaving 12 bases between them. The CDR3 sequence: CASSFGGEHTDTQYF. CDR3 coding DNA: TGTGCCAGCAGCTTTGGCGGAGAACACACAGATACGCAGTATTTT.

The chain is built from TRBV5-4 and TRBJ2-7, with TRBD2 matching over 9 bases. CDR3 length equals 14 residues. Germline CDR1 SGHNT, CDR2 YYREEE (reference sequence). The trim removed 2 bases at V and 6 bases at J, leaving 6 bases unmatched. The CDR3 DNA sequence: TGTGCCAGCAGCTTAAGCGCGGGAGGGCTCGAGCAGTACTTC. It translates to CASSLSAGGLEQYF.

The chain links TRBV5-1 to TRBJ1-4, with a tentative D call TRBD1 (5 bases). Germline V gene lookup returns CDR1 SGHRS and CDR2 YFSETQ. V gave up 0 bases and J gave up 4 bases, with 10 bases separating them. This CDR3 comprises 15 residues. The CDR3 nucleotides are TGCGCCAGCAGCTTGGTCGGGGGACTTAATGAAAAACTGTTTTTT. Residues: CASSLVGGLNEKLFF.

The rearrangement uses TRBV11-2 and TRBJ2-3; no reliable D call. The CDR3 is made up of 15 amino acids. Germline V gene lookup returns CDR1 SGHAT and CDR2 FQNNGV. Deletions cut 5 bases from V and 0 bases from J, with 12 bases between. DNA for the CDR3: TGTGCCAGCAGCCTGGGGATGTCTAGCACAGATACGCAGTATTTT. Translated: CASSLGMSSTDTQYF. The full variable domain, its missing parts supplied by reference TRBV11-2 and TRBJ2-3, is EAGVAQSPRYKIIEKRQSVAFWCNPISGHATLYWYQQILGQGPKLLIQFQNNGVVDDSQLPKDRFSAERLKGVDSTLKIQPAKLEDSAVYLCASSLGMSSTDTQYFGPGTRLTVL.

The chain joins TRBV30 to TRBJ1-4; 7 bases fit TRBD1. The CDR3 consists of 15 residues. Germline assignment: CDR1 GTSNPN and CDR2 SVGIG (reference sequence). Trimming at V came to 2 bases and at J to 4 bases, leaving 7 bases not matched to a gene. Written as DNA, the CDR3 is TGTGCCTGGAGTAAAATGGGACAGTATAATGAAAAACTGTTTTTT. Residues: CAWSKMGQYNEKLFF.

This chain links TRBV18 with TRBJ1-3; a weak D match, TRBD1 (6 bases). Per the germline V gene, CDR1 is KGHSH and CDR2 is LQKENI. This CDR3 has 16 amino acids. The V end lost 4 bases, the J end lost 2 bases, and 15 bases lay between the germline ends. In DNA form, the CDR3 reads TGTGCCAGCTCACAACAACAGGGACTAACTGGAAACACCATATATTTT. Translated, it gives CASSQQQGLTGNTIYF.

The rearrangement joins TRBV6-6 to TRBJ1-6; no firm D call. Germline V CDR1 and CDR2: MNHNY, SVGAGI (reference sequence). The CDR3 has 13 amino acids. The ends were cut back, 4 bases at V and 11 bases at J, with 12 bases in the middle. As DNA, the CDR3 is TGTGCCAGCAGTTCCCTCCTGAGCACACCCCTCCACTTT. Its protein is CASSSLLSTPLHF.

In its sample, this clone is medium-sized. The chain carries TRBV7-6 and TRBJ1-1; D not resolved. The V end lost 5 bases, the J end lost 2 bases, and 9 bases lay between the germline ends. CDR3 size: 13 residues. Germline V gene data show CDR1 as SGHVS and CDR2 as FNYEAQ. CDR3 bases: TGTGCCAGCAGCGCGGACCTCAACACTGAAGCTTTCTTT. Translation: CASSADLNTEAFF.

V gene TRBV5-6 combines with J gene TRBJ2-1; D tentatively reads TRBD1 or TRBD2 (5 bases each). The CDR3 is 16 residues long. Germline CDR1 and CDR2: SGHDT and YYEEEE. V lost 2 bases and J lost 0, with 12 bases in between. CDR3 coding DNA: TGTGCCAGCAGCTTCGGTGGGACCTCCTCCTACAATGAGCAGTTCTTC. This translates into CASSFGGTSSYNEQFF.

A few counts support this clone. The chain joins TRBV5-1 to TRBJ1-4, with 7 nucleotides matching TRBD1. Germline values: CDR1 SGHRS, CDR2 YFSETQ. This CDR3 contains 17 residues. V shed 3 bases and J 8 bases; nucleotides not matched to a gene: 16. The CDR3 bases are TGCGCCAGCAGCTCAGACCCGGGACAGCCAGCTCTCGAAAAACTGTTTTTT. This gives the protein CASSSDPGQPALEKLFF. Full variable domain (outside the CDR3, taken from reference TRBV5-1 and TRBJ1-4): KAGVTQTPRYLIKTRGQQVTLSCSPISGHRSVSWYQQTPGQGLQFLFEYFSETQRNKGNFPGRFSGRQFSNSRSEMNVSTLELGDSALYLCASSSDPGQPALEKLFFGSGTQLSVL.

The CDR3, as DNA: TGTGCCAGCAGAGCCCCCACAGATACGCAGTATTTT. Translating gives CASRAPTDTQYF. J is TRBJ2-3 and V is TRBV6-5, with D unresolved. The V end lost 6 bases, the J end lost 2 bases, and 6 bases lay between the germline ends. The CDR3 loop spans 12 amino acids. CDR1 is MNHEY, CDR2 SVGAGI, per germline.

This clone has a single count. This chain uses TRBV9 with TRBJ2-2; TRBD2 is a possible D gene (6 bases). CDR1 is SGDLS and CDR2 is YYNGEE in the germline V gene. This CDR3 is built from 15 residues. Deletions cut 2 bases from V and 4 bases from J, with 12 bases between. DNA of the CDR3: TGTGCCAGCAGCGTCGGGCGGGAAACCACCGGGGAGCTGTTTTTT. Amino acid sequence: CASSVGRETTGELFF.

The genes are TRBV5-4 and TRBJ2-7; TRBD1 aligns across 8 bases. Germline V lookup: CDR1 SGHNT, CDR2 YYREEE (reference sequence). This CDR3 region has 17 residues. V was clipped by 4 bases and J by 4 bases; unmatched bases: 16. CDR3 residues: CASSLQAGQGIKYEQYF. The CDR3 DNA is TGTGCCAGCAGCCTACAAGCCGGACAGGGCATCAAGTACGAGCAGTACTTC.

V usage is TRBV5-1 and J usage is TRBJ2-1, with a tentative D call TRBD2 (6 bases). Germline V gives CDR1 SGHRS, CDR2 YFSETQ. Trimming shortened V by 0 bases and J by 2 bases, and 6 bases separated the two germline ends. This CDR3 has 14 amino acids. Written as DNA, the CDR3 is TGCGCCAGCAGCTTGGGACTAGCCTACAATGAGCAGTTCTTC. It translates to CASSLGLAYNEQFF.

This clone has just a few counts. The rearrangement links TRBV10-2 to TRBJ2-7; D gene uncertain. The CDR3 consists of 15 residues. Trimming removed 6 bases from V and 6 bases from J, with 21 bases in between. Germline lookup yields CDR1 WSHSY and CDR2 SAAADI. CDR3 residues: CASSPLGGGGVEQYF. The DNA of the CDR3 is TGCGCCAGCAGCCCCCTGGGTGGCGGTGGGGTCGAGCAGTACTTC.

This clone was detected only a few times. The chain joins TRBV5-1 to TRBJ1-5; D remains ambiguous. CDR1 is SGHRS and CDR2 is YFSETQ in the germline V gene. CDR3 length: 13 amino acids. Trimming removed 0 bases at V and 6 bases at J, with 7 bases between. This CDR3 is CASSLVGPQPQHF. CDR3 bases: TGCGCCAGCAGCTTGGTAGGGCCTCAGCCCCAGCATTTT.

A single count supports this clone. The V call is TRBV27, the J call TRBJ2-2; D is undetermined. The CDR3 has 14 residues. Germline CDR1 reads MNHEY; CDR2 reads SMNVEV (reference sequence). Trimming cost V 3 bases and J 1 base, with 6 bases left between them. DNA of the CDR3: TGTGCCAGCAGTTTCTATGAGAACACCGGGGAGCTGTTTTTT. Its protein is CASSFYENTGELFF.